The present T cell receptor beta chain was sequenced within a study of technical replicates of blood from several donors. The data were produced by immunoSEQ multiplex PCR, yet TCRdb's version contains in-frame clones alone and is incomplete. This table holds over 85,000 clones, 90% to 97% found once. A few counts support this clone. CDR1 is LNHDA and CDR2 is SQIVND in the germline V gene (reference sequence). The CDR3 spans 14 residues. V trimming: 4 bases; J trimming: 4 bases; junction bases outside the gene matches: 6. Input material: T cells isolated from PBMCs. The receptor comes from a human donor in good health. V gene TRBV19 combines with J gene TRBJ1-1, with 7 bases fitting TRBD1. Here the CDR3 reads CASSTDRISTEAFF. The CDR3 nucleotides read TGTGCCAGTAGTACGGACAGGATAAGCACTGAAGCTTTCTTT.